The 2 T cell receptor beta chains listed next were all sequenced from one sample in a study of T cell responses to AZD1222 COVID-19 vaccine. Assay: immunoSEQ multiplex PCR; the TCRdb copy retains only in-frame clones and omits some. The profile shows about 89,000 clones, approximately 90% of them singletons. The material sequenced was peripheral blood, taken 28 days after the second AZD1222 dose. These receptors all stem from an adult who received the AZD1222 COVID-19 vaccine.

The CDR3 DNA reads TGTGCCACCAGCAGAGGGGACTCCGGAGGAGGAAACACCATATATTTT. Residues: CATSRGDSGGGNTIYF. This sequence joins TRBV15 and TRBJ1-3, with TRBD1 as a possible D gene (5 bases). The V gene lost 1 base and the J gene lost 4 bases, with 14 bases spanning the gap. This CDR3 is 16 amino acids long. Germline lookup yields CDR1 LNHNV and CDR2 YYDKDF (reference sequence). Full variable domain (missing parts from reference TRBV15 and TRBJ1-3): DAMVIQNPRYQVTQFGKPVTLSCSQTLNHNVMYWYQQKSSQAPKLLFHYYDKDFNNEADTPDNFQSRRPNTSFCFLDIRSPGLGDTAMYLCATSRGDSGGGNTIYFGEGSWLTVV.

The chain couples TRBV28 to TRBJ2-7; the D is unclear. The V end was cut by 3 bases, the J end by 4 bases, with 7 bases between. The germline V gene encodes CDR1 MDHEN and CDR2 SYDVKM. The CDR3 sequence is 12 residues long. The CDR3 DNA follows: TGTGCCAGCAGTTTCTTCCTTTACGAGCAGTACTTC. Translating gives CASSFFLYEQYF.